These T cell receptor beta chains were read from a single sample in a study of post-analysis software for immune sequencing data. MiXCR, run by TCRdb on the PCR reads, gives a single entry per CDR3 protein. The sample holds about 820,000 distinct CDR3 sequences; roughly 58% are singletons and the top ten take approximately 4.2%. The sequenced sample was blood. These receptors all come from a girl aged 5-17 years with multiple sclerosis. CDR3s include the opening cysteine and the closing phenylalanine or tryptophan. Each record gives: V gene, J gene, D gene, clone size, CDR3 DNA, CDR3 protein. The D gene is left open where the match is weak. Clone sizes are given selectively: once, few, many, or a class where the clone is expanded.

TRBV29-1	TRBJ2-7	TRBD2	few	TGCAGCGGGACTAGCGGGAGTAACGAGCAGTACTTC	CSGTSGSNEQYF
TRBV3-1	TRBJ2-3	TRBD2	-	TGTGCCAGCACCCTAGCGGGAGGGACAGATACGCAGTATTTT	CASTLAGGTDTQYF
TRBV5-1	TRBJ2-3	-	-	TGCGCCAGCAGCTTCTTAGCGGGACAGGGAACAGATACGCAGTATTTT	CASSFLAGQGTDTQYF
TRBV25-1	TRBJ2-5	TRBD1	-	TGTGCCAGCAGTGAATTTAGGGACAGGGGGCGAGAGACCCAGTACTTC	CASSEFRDRGRETQYF
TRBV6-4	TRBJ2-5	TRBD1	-	TGTGCCAGCAGTGACCCTGGGACAGGCCAAGAGACCCAGTACTTC	CASSDPGTGQETQYF
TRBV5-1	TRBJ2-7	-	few	TGCGCCAGCAGCTTGAGTCGGGGGGCGCGAGACGAGCAGTACTTC	CASSLSRGARDEQYF
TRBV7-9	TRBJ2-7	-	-	TGTGCCAGCAGCTTAGTAAGTTTCGGAGAAACCTACGAGCAGTACTTC	CASSLVSFGETYEQYF
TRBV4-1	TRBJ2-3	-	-	TGCGCCAGCAGCCAAGAGGCCACAGATACGCAGTATTTT	CASSQEATDTQYF
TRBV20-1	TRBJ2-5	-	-	TGCAGTGCTCTCCCCACGGTGAGAGAGACCCAGTACTTC	CSALPTVRETQYF
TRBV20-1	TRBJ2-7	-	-	TGCAGTGCTAGCCCCGCTGGCTACGAGCAGTACTTC	CSASPAGYEQYF